This is a list of T cell receptor beta chains from one sample in a study of blood T cell repertoires in COVID-19. Sequenced by immunoSEQ multiplex PCR; TCRdb stores in-frame clones only, minus some. The data contain 180,000 or so clones, about 81% of them singletons. Sequenced input: peripheral blood. All receptors come from a woman at least 80 years old with COVID-19, enrolled during active disease. The CDR3 runs from the conserved cysteine through the conserved F or W. The order of the fields is CDR3 length, D gene, V gene, J gene, clone size, CDR3 protein, CDR3 DNA. The D gene is left open where the match is weak. Size tells how often a clone was seen (once, few, many) or the class of an expanded clone, and some rows leave it out.

CDR3 length: 13; D gene: TRBD1; V gene: TRBV19; J gene: TRBJ2-5; clone size: .; CDR3 protein: CATRGQGEETQYF; CDR3 DNA: TGTGCCACCAGGGGACAGGGTGAAGAGACCCAGTACTTC
CDR3 length: 12; D gene: .; V gene: TRBV18; J gene: TRBJ1-6; clone size: .; CDR3 protein: CASSLPGSPLHF; CDR3 DNA: TGTGCCAGCTCACTTCCGGGGTCACCCCTCCACTTT
CDR3 length: 14; D gene: TRBD1; V gene: TRBV5-5; J gene: TRBJ2-3; clone size: .; CDR3 protein: CASSLQGGTDTQYF; CDR3 DNA: TGTGCCAGCAGCCTACAGGGGGGCACAGATACGCAGTATTTT
CDR3 length: 11; D gene: .; V gene: TRBV6-1; J gene: TRBJ1-5; clone size: .; CDR3 protein: CASSEGAPQHF; CDR3 DNA: TGTGCCAGCAGTGAAGGAGCGCCCCAGCATTTT
CDR3 length: 12; D gene: .; V gene: TRBV4-2; J gene: TRBJ1-1; clone size: .; CDR3 protein: CASGTTNTEAFF; CDR3 DNA: TGTGCCAGCGGGACAACGAACACTGAAGCTTTCTTT
CDR3 length: 15; D gene: TRBD1; V gene: TRBV19; J gene: TRBJ2-7; clone size: few; CDR3 protein: CASSIGDRATYEQYF; CDR3 DNA: TGTGCCAGTAGTATAGGGGACAGGGCCACCTACGAGCAGTACTTC
CDR3 length: 12; D gene: .; V gene: TRBV29-1; J gene: TRBJ2-3; clone size: .; CDR3 protein: CSVCESTDTQYF; CDR3 DNA: TGCAGCGTTTGCGAGAGCACAGATACGCAGTATTTT
CDR3 length: 14; D gene: TRBD1; V gene: TRBV5-1; J gene: TRBJ2-7; clone size: .; CDR3 protein: CASSVQGVSGEQYF; CDR3 DNA: TGCGCCAGCAGTGTTCAGGGGGTTTCCGGAGAGCAGTACTTC
CDR3 length: 10; D gene: .; V gene: TRBV6-5; J gene: TRBJ1-2; clone size: .; CDR3 protein: CASYRVGYTF; CDR3 DNA: TGTGCCAGTTACAGGGTTGGCTACACCTTC
CDR3 length: 15; D gene: .; V gene: TRBV6-5; J gene: TRBJ2-7; clone size: .; CDR3 protein: CASSLWGGQSYEQYF; CDR3 DNA: TGTGCCAGCAGCCTCTGGGGGGGGCAATCCTACGAGCAGTACTTC
CDR3 length: 15; D gene: TRBD1; V gene: TRBV9; J gene: TRBJ2-3; clone size: once; CDR3 protein: CASSEGGTGADTQYF; CDR3 DNA: TGTGCCAGCAGCGAGGGGGGGACAGGGGCAGATACGCAGTATTTT
CDR3 length: 14; D gene: .; V gene: TRBV6-5; J gene: TRBJ1-1; clone size: .; CDR3 protein: CASSLEGGETEAFF; CDR3 DNA: TGTGCCAGCAGTCTCGAGGGAGGGGAGACTGAAGCTTTCTTT
CDR3 length: 16; D gene: .; V gene: TRBV5-5; J gene: TRBJ1-1; clone size: .; CDR3 protein: CASSPLPIGGNTEAFF; CDR3 DNA: TGTGCCAGCAGCCCCCTCCCAATAGGCGGGAACACTGAAGCTTTCTTT
CDR3 length: 11; D gene: .; V gene: TRBV11-2; J gene: TRBJ2-3; clone size: .; CDR3 protein: CASSVTRAQYF; CDR3 DNA: TGTGCCAGCAGCGTGACTAGGGCGCAGTATTTT
CDR3 length: 16; D gene: .; V gene: TRBV7-2; J gene: TRBJ2-3; clone size: .; CDR3 protein: CASSLQEGPTRGTQYF; CDR3 DNA: TGTGCCAGCAGCCTTCAGGAGGGTCCGACACGGGGTACGCAGTATTTT
CDR3 length: 16; D gene: .; V gene: TRBV2; J gene: TRBJ2-2; clone size: .; CDR3 protein: CASSDAGRRNTGELFF; CDR3 DNA: TGTGCCAGCAGTGATGCGGGACGGAGGAACACCGGGGAGCTGTTTTTT
CDR3 length: 13; D gene: .; V gene: TRBV7-6; J gene: TRBJ2-3; clone size: .; CDR3 protein: CASSSHSRDTQYF; CDR3 DNA: TGTGCCAGCAGCTCCCACAGCCGAGATACGCAGTATTTT
CDR3 length: 17; D gene: TRBD2; V gene: TRBV7-2; J gene: TRBJ2-2; clone size: .; CDR3 protein: CASSLGPPSGSTGELFF; CDR3 DNA: TGTGCCAGCAGCTTAGGTCCCCCTAGCGGGAGCACCGGGGAGCTGTTTTTT
CDR3 length: 17; D gene: .; V gene: TRBV19; J gene: TRBJ1-3; clone size: .; CDR3 protein: CASSISGHGGTGNTIYF; CDR3 DNA: TGTGCCAGTAGTATTTCAGGCCACGGGGGGACTGGAAACACCATATATTTT
CDR3 length: 11; D gene: .; V gene: TRBV11-2; J gene: TRBJ2-1; clone size: .; CDR3 protein: CASSLINEQFF; CDR3 DNA: TGTGCCAGCAGCCTTATTAATGAGCAGTTCTTC
CDR3 length: 15; D gene: .; V gene: TRBV3-1/TRBV3-2; J gene: TRBJ1-5; clone size: .; CDR3 protein: CASSQDVTPNQPQHF; CDR3 DNA: TGTGCCAGCAGCCAAGATGTGACACCCAATCAGCCCCAGCATTTT
CDR3 length: 13; D gene: .; V gene: TRBV29-1; J gene: TRBJ2-7; clone size: .; CDR3 protein: CSVSGRNSYEQYF; CDR3 DNA: TGCAGCGTTTCTGGGCGTAACTCCTACGAGCAGTACTTC
CDR3 length: 13; D gene: .; V gene: TRBV6-4; J gene: TRBJ1-1; clone size: medium-sized; CDR3 protein: CASVDSMNTEAFF; CDR3 DNA: TGTGCCAGCGTTGACAGTATGAACACTGAAGCTTTCTTT
CDR3 length: 16; D gene: .; V gene: TRBV5-1; J gene: TRBJ2-1; clone size: .; CDR3 protein: CASSLVSGLTHNEQFF; CDR3 DNA: TGCGCCAGCAGCTTGGTCAGCGGACTAACCCACAATGAGCAGTTCTTC
CDR3 length: 14; D gene: TRBD1; V gene: TRBV11-2; J gene: TRBJ1-2; clone size: many; CDR3 protein: CASSLRRDSYGYTF; CDR3 DNA: TGTGCCAGCAGCCTGAGGCGGGACAGCTATGGCTACACCTTC